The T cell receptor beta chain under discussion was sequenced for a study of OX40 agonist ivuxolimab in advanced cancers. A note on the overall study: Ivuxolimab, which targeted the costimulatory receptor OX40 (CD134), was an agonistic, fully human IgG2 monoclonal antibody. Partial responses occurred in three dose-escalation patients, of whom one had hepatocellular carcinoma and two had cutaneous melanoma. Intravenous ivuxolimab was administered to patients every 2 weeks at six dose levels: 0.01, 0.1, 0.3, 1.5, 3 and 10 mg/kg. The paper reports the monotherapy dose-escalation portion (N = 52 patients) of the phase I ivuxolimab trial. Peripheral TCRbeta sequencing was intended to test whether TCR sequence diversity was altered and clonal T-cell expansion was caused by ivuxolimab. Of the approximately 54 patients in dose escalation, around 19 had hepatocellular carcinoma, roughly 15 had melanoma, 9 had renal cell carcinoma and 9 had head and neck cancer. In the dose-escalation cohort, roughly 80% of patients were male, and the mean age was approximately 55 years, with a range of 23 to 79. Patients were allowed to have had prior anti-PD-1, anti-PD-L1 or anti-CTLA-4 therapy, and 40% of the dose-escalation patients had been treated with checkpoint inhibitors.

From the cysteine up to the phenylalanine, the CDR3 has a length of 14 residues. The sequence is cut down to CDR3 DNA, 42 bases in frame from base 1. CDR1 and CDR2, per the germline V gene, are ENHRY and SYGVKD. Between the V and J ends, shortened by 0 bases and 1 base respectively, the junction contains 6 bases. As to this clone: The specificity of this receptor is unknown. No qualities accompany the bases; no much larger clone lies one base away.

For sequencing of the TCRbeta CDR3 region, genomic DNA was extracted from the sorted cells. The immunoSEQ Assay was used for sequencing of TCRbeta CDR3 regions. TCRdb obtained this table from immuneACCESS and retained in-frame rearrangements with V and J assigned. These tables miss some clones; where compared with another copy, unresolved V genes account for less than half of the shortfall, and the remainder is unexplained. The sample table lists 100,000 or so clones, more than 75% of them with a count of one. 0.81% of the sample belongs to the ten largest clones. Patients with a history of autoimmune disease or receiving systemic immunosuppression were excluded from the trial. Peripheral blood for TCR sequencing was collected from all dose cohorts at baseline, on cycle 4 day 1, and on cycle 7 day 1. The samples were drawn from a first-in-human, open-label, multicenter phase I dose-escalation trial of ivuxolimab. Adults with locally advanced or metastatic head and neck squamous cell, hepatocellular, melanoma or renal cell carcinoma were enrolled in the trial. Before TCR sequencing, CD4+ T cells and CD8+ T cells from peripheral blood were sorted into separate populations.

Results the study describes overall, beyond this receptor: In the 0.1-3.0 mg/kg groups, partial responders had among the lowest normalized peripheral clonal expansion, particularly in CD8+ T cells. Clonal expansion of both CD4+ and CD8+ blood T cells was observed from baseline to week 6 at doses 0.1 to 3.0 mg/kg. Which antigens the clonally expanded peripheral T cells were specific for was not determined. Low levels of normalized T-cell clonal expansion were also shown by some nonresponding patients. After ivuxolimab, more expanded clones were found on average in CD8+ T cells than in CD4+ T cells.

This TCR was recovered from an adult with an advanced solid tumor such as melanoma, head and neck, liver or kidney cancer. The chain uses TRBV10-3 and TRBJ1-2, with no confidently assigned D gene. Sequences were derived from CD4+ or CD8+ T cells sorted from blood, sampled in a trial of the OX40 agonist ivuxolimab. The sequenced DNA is TGTGCCATCAGTGAGTCGGTCAGTAACTATGGCTACACCTTC. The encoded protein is CAISESVSNYGYTF.